Below, 29 T cell receptor beta chains from the same sample are listed, as sequenced in a study of cytomegalovirus exposure and HLA in healthy donors. PCR primers comprised 60 Vbeta and 13 Jbeta primers. This table comes from immunoSEQ multiplex PCR, and its TCRdb copy is limited to in-frame clones, with some not included. The repertoire holds some 150,000 clones, with approximately 79% as singletons. The sequenced material came from PBMCs. The receptors shown here come from a male donor in good health and CMV-seronegative.

The V call is TRBV4-2, the J call TRBJ1-2; TRBD1 aligns across 8 bases. The V and J ends lost 0 bases and 3 bases, in that order; junction bases with no gene match: 6. There are 16 residues in the CDR3. The germline gives CDR1 LGHNA, CDR2 YNFKEQ. CDR3 amino acids: CASSQENRGSHYGYTF. CDR3 DNA: TGTGCCAGCAGCCAAGAGAACAGGGGGTCCCACTATGGCTACACCTTC.

This chain connects TRBV27 to TRBJ1-2, with D perhaps TRBD1 (6 bases). Germline loops: CDR1 MNHEY, CDR2 SMNVEV (reference sequence). Trimming left V 6 bases short and J 1 base short, with 18 bases between. The CDR3 consists of 16 residues. CDR3 sequence reads: CASSFSRGALNYGYTF. In nucleotides, the CDR3 is TGTGCCAGCAGCTTTTCTCGGGGGGCTCTTAACTATGGCTACACCTTC.

The V and J genes are TRBV2 and TRBJ1-1, with TRBD1 matching over 7 bases. The V gene end was trimmed by 7 bases and the J gene end by 0 bases; junction bases not matched to a gene: 5. CDR1 and CDR2 (germline): SNHLY, FYNNEI. This CDR3 contains 14 residues. CDR3 loop: CASKSGQLNTEAFF. As DNA, the CDR3 is TGTGCCAGCAAATCGGGACAGCTGAACACTGAAGCTTTCTTT.

The V and J genes are TRBV6-1 and TRBJ1-1; D remains unclear. The germline CDR1 and CDR2 sequences are MNHNS and SASEGT. V was shortened by 2 bases and J by 2 bases, with 9 bases between the two germline ends. The CDR3 runs 14 residues. The CDR3 is CASSERQKNTEAFF. CDR3 in DNA: TGTGCCAGCAGTGAACGCCAGAAAAACACTGAAGCTTTCTTT.

This clone has only a few counts. The CDR3 here is CASSREASWYEQYF. The CDR3 region has the DNA TGTGCCAGCAGCCGAGAGGCTAGCTGGTACGAGCAGTACTTC. This sequence joins TRBV5-6 and TRBJ2-7, with D maybe TRBD2 (5 bases). CDR1 and CDR2 from the germline V gene are SGHDT and YYEEEE. CDR3 length equals 14 residues. V dropped 4 bases and J dropped 4 bases, with 15 bases sitting between them.

J is TRBJ2-1 and V is TRBV7-9; 10 positions agree with TRBD2. V was clipped by 5 bases and J by 6 bases; unmatched bases: 10. This CDR3 comprises 16 residues. The germline V gene encodes CDR1 SEHNR and CDR2 FQNEAQ (reference sequence). This chain's CDR3 is CASSTTQRGGRNEQFF. DNA for the CDR3: TGTGCCAGCAGCACCACCCAGCGGGGGGGCCGCAATGAGCAGTTCTTC.

This sequence joins TRBV13 and TRBJ2-2; no clear D gene. This CDR3 spans 13 amino acids. Germline-derived CDR1 and CDR2 are PRHDT and FYEKMQ (reference sequence). The V end lost 2 bases, the J end lost 3 bases, and 4 bases lay between the germline ends. CDR3 in amino acids: CASSLSYTGELFF. The CDR3, as DNA: TGTGCCAGCAGCTTATCTTACACCGGGGAGCTGTTTTTT. Filled out from reference TRBV13 and TRBJ2-2, the complete variable domain reads AAGVIQSPRHLIKEKRETATLKCYPIPRHDTVYWYQQGPGQDPQFLISFYEKMQSDKGSIPDRFSAQQFSDYHSELNMSSLELGDSALYFCASSLSYTGELFFGEGSRLTVL.

V is TRBV5-1 and J is TRBJ2-3, with D possibly matching TRBD1 (6 bases). The V and J ends lost 4 bases and 5 bases respectively, with 11 bases between them. The CDR3 length is 13 residues. From germline, CDR1 is SGHRS and CDR2 YFSETQ. In nucleotides, the CDR3 is TGCGCCAGCAGCATCCACAGGGAAGATACGCAGTATTTT. This gives the protein CASSIHREDTQYF.

CDR3 sequence: CASSILAGGPVTGELFF. The CDR3 region has the DNA TGTGCCAGCAGCATACTAGCGGGGGGGCCGGTCACCGGGGAGCTGTTTTTT. V is TRBV7-9 and J is TRBJ2-2; 13 bases line up with TRBD2. Germline V gives CDR1 SEHNR, CDR2 FQNEAQ (reference sequence). The CDR3 consists of 17 residues. V trimming: 5 bases; J trimming: 4 bases; junction bases outside the gene matches: 7.

The chain links TRBV4-1 to TRBJ2-2; 12 bases align to TRBD1. The CDR3 loop spans 18 amino acids. Germline V gene sequence: CDR1 MGHRA, CDR2 YSYEKL. Trimming took 8 bases from V and 5 from J; bases not matched to a gene: 15. For the CDR3, the DNA is TGCGCCAGCCAGGTCTCCGGGACAGGGGGCGAGTGGACCGGGGAGCTGTTTTTT. This codes for CASQVSGTGGEWTGELFF.

V and J are TRBV29-1 and TRBJ2-1, with TRBD2 identical over 10 bases. The CDR3 runs to 14 residues. J was trimmed by 5 bases and V by 4 bases; bases with no gene match: 5. Germline V lookup: CDR1 SQVTM, CDR2 ANQGSEA. The CDR3 reads CSVAGTSEDNEQFF. CDR3 bases: TGCAGCGTTGCCGGGACTAGCGAGGACAATGAGCAGTTCTTC.

This clone occurred a few times. The chain uses TRBV2 and TRBJ1-1, with a tentative D call TRBD1 (6 bases). V lost 11 bases, J lost 1 base, and 8 bases lay in between. In germline, CDR1 is SNHLY, CDR2 FYNNEI. CDR3 size: 11 residues. CDR3 residues: CAETGNTEAFF. CDR3 nucleotides: TGTGCCGAGACAGGGAACACTGAAGCTTTCTTT.

On this clone: The junction departs from the called germline gene at one end, perhaps through a read error. The rearrangement uses TRBV11-3 and TRBJ1-1; 8 nucleotides line up with TRBD1. The CDR3 has 13 residues. Germline values: CDR1 SGHNT, CDR2 YENEEA. CDR3 residues: CASSIDRGTEAFF. Written as DNA, the CDR3 is TGTGCCAGCAGCATAGACAGGGGCACTGAAGCTTTCTTT. The variable domain in full, with the rest retrieved from reference TRBV11-3 and TRBJ1-1, is EAGVVQSPRYKIIEKKQPVAFWCNPISGHNTLYWYLQNLGQGPELLIRYENEEAVDDSQLPKDRFSAERLKGVDSTLKIQPAELGDSAVYLCASSIDRGTEAFFGQGTRLTVV.

A remark on this clone: Compared with germline, one end of the junction differs, possibly owing to a read error. J is TRBJ1-2 and V is TRBV7-9; D gene ambiguous. CDR1 is SEHNR, CDR2 FQNEAQ, per germline (reference sequence). This CDR3 is 14 amino acids long. As DNA, the CDR3 is TGTTCCAGCAGCTTTCAATCGGGGTACTATGGCTACACCTTC. It yields the protein CSSSFQSGYYGYTF.

The rearrangement links TRBV19 to TRBJ1-5; 9 nucleotides line up with TRBD1. The CDR3 is 14 amino acids. Per the germline V gene, CDR1 is LNHDA and CDR2 is SQIVND (reference sequence). The junction had 5 bases not matched to a gene; V was cut back by 4 bases and J by 7 bases. CDR3 sequence: CASSTQGAWQPQHF. CDR3 nucleotide sequence: TGTGCCAGTAGTACACAGGGGGCTTGGCAGCCCCAGCATTTT.

This rearrangement joins TRBV29-1 to TRBJ2-7, with D unresolved. Trimming took 5 bases from V and 6 from J, leaving 17 bases between them. Per germline, CDR1 SQVTM and CDR2 ANQGSEA. The CDR3 extends over 13 amino acids. CDR3 loop: CSVRVQQAGEQYF. The CDR3 DNA follows: TGCAGCGTTAGAGTCCAGCAGGCCGGCGAGCAGTACTTC.

This CDR3 is CSVRGPSYEQYF. CDR3 nucleotide sequence: TGCAGCGTTAGGGGTCCCTCCTACGAGCAGTACTTC. This chain connects TRBV29-1 to TRBJ2-7, with D perhaps TRBD1 (5 bases). Germline assignment: CDR1 SQVTM and CDR2 ANQGSEA. Trimming stripped 5 bases from V and 0 bases from J, with 8 bases between. This CDR3 has 12 amino acids.

The chain recombines TRBV6-5 with TRBJ2-2, with D possibly being TRBD1 (5 bases). The germline CDR1 and CDR2 sequences are MNHEY and SVGAGI. This CDR3 contains 14 residues. The V and J ends lost 7 bases and 0 bases respectively, with 9 bases between them. This CDR3 is CASMQGSNTGELFF. DNA of the CDR3: TGTGCCAGCATGCAGGGCTCGAACACCGGGGAGCTGTTTTTT.

The chain links TRBV6-1 to TRBJ1-3; TRBD1 is a possible D gene (6 bases). CDR1 is MNHNS and CDR2 is SASEGT in the germline V gene. This CDR3 spans 15 amino acids. Trimming stripped 2 bases from V and 6 bases from J, with 14 bases between. For the CDR3, the DNA is TGTGCCAGCAGTGAAACCCAATACAGGGTAAACACCATATATTTT. Its protein product is CASSETQYRVNTIYF.

This clone was detected only once. The chain carries TRBV7-2 and TRBJ2-5; 8 positions agree with TRBD2. The CDR3 loop spans 15 amino acids. Trimming took 2 bases from V and 6 from J; bases not matched to a gene: 8. Germline values: CDR1 SGHTA, CDR2 FQGNSA. CDR3 residues: CASSLTGGGGKTQYF. Written as DNA, the CDR3 is TGTGCCAGCAGCTTAACGGGGGGGGGCGGGAAGACCCAGTACTTC.

The chain joins TRBV19 to TRBJ1-2; D call uncertain. The CDR3 spans 13 residues. V gave up 3 bases and J gave up 8 bases, with 13 bases separating them. CDR1 is LNHDA, CDR2 SQIVND, per germline (reference sequence). This CDR3 reads CASSIQSGGGYTF. DNA for the CDR3: TGTGCCAGTAGTATCCAATCGGGAGGCGGCTACACCTTC.

The J gene is TRBJ2-1, the V gene TRBV4-2, with 10 bases matching TRBD1. The germline CDR1 and CDR2 sequences are LGHNA and YNFKEQ. Germline trimming cut 4 bases from V and 6 bases from J; bases unmatched to any gene: 6. The CDR3 covers 15 residues. DNA for the CDR3: TGTGCCAGCAGCCGCCTGGGACAGGGGCGCAATGAGCAGTTCTTC. Translated, it gives CASSRLGQGRNEQFF.

The CDR3 loop reads CAWSTRLGGGYGYTF. In DNA, the CDR3 is TGTGCCTGGAGTACACGTCTGGGGGGTGGCTATGGCTACACCTTC. V is TRBV30 and J is TRBJ1-2, with D possibly matching TRBD1 (5 bases). Looked up from germline, CDR1 is GTSNPN and CDR2 is SVGIG (reference sequence). Trimming cost V 2 bases and J 4 bases, with 17 bases left between them. The CDR3 runs 15 residues. The whole variable domain, remainder taken from reference TRBV30 and TRBJ1-2, is SQTIHQWPATLVQPVGSPLSLECTVEGTSNPNLYWYRQAAGRGLQLLFYSVGIGQISSEVPQNLSASRPQDRQFILSSKKLLLSDSGFYLCAWSTRLGGGYGYTFGSGTRLTVV.

This chain uses TRBV6-1 with TRBJ1-5, with 10 bases aligning to TRBD1. Trimming removed 2 bases from V and 1 base from J; junction bases left unmatched: 11. The V gene's germline CDR1 is MNHNS and CDR2 SASEGT. The CDR3 covers 19 residues. The DNA of the CDR3 is TGTGCCAGCAGTGAATTTGGGACAGGGGCCCCACCAAGCAATCAGCCCCAGCATTTT. It specifies CASSEFGTGAPPSNQPQHF.

This clone was seen a few times. The germline gene is not matched at one end of the junction; a read error may be the cause. J is TRBJ2-3 and V is TRBV7-7; 7 bases are shared with TRBD2. This CDR3 spans 15 amino acids. Germline CDR1 SSHAT, CDR2 FNYEAQ (reference sequence). The DNA for the CDR3 is TGTGCTAGCAGCCCGGGAGCGGGGCTTACAGATACGCAGTATTTT. It translates to CASSPGAGLTDTQYF.

This clone appeared a few times. The chain's CDR3 is CASSDDDSSGTQYF. CDR3 coding DNA: TGTGCCAGCAGTGACGACGACTCCTCGGGTACGCAGTATTTT. The chain carries TRBV6-4 and TRBJ2-3; D ambiguous. There are 14 residues in the CDR3. Trimming pared 2 bases from V and 8 bases from J, leaving 14 bases between. The germline V gene has CDR1 MRHNA and CDR2 SNTAGT.

The count of this clone is one. This chain uses TRBV5-1 with TRBJ1-1; TRBD1 matches at 9 bases. Trimming cost V 4 bases and J 3 bases; bases outside gene matches: 4. Per germline, CDR1 SGHRS and CDR2 YFSETQ. This CDR3 spans 14 amino acids. The CDR3 sequence: CASSRQGDDTEAFF. The DNA of the CDR3 is TGCGCCAGCAGCAGACAGGGGGATGACACTGAAGCTTTCTTT.

In its sample, this clone was seen once. The V and J genes are TRBV6-1 and TRBJ1-1; a weak D match, TRBD1 (6 bases). CDR1 and CDR2 from the germline V gene are MNHNS and SASEGT. Trimming pared 4 bases from V and 4 bases from J, leaving 16 bases between. The CDR3 is 15 residues long. The CDR3 reads CASSVAGRGSTEAFF. The CDR3, as DNA: TGTGCCAGCAGTGTAGCGGGGAGGGGGAGCACTGAAGCTTTCTTT.

V gene TRBV7-3 combines with J gene TRBJ1-1; tentative D call: TRBD1 (5 bases). Trimming pared 4 bases from V and 1 base from J, leaving 7 bases between. Per the germline V gene, CDR1 is SGHTA and CDR2 is FQGTGA. The CDR3 contains 13 residues. CDR3 bases: TGTGCCAGCAGCTCTCAGGGGAACACTGAAGCTTTCTTT. It encodes CASSSQGNTEAFF.